One sample yielded the 20 T cell receptor beta chains listed below, sequenced in a study of blood T cell repertoires in COVID-19. Some clones are missing from TCRdb's copy, which holds only in-frame ones; the method was immunoSEQ multiplex PCR. This sample has a few hundred thousand clones, with around 86% found just once. Sequenced sample: PBMCs or T cells enriched from blood (not recorded which). These receptors were collected from a woman aged 45-60 years who had recovered from COVID-19.

V and J are TRBV6-4 and TRBJ1-1; D might be TRBD1 (6 bases). Trimming left V 6 bases short and J 1 base short, with 9 bases between. This CDR3 has 13 residues. CDR1 is MRHNA, CDR2 SNTAGT, per germline. CDR3 bases: TGTGCCAGCAGACTCAGGGGGAACACTGAAGCTTTCTTT. Protein sequence: CASRLRGNTEAFF.

The V and J genes are TRBV7-8 and TRBJ1-2, with D possibly TRBD1 on 6 matching bases. The V and J ends lost 2 bases and 8 bases respectively, with 15 bases between them. The CDR3 runs 14 residues. Per germline, CDR1 SGHVS and CDR2 FQNEAQ. In nucleotides, the CDR3 is TGTGCCAGCAGCTTAAGGAGGACAGAAAACGGCTACACCTTC. Translated, it gives CASSLRRTENGYTF.

The chain couples TRBV6-2 or TRBV6-3 to TRBJ2-3; a possible D gene is TRBD2 (6 bases). The CDR3 covers 16 residues. V was clipped by 5 bases and J by 1 base, with 16 bases between them. CDR1 and CDR2 (germline): MNHEY, SVGEGT. CDR3 sequence (DNA): TGTGCCAGCAGTCCGGAGGGAGTTTGGGGCACAGATACGCAGTATTTT. Protein: CASSPEGVWGTDTQYF.

The chain uses TRBV30 and TRBJ1-2, with 7 bases identical to TRBD1. CDR3 size: 13 residues. V was pared by 4 bases and J by 7 bases, with 9 bases of the junction left unmatched. Germline-derived CDR1 and CDR2 are GTSNPN and SVGIG (reference sequence). This chain's CDR3 is CAWTMTGKGGYTF. The DNA of the CDR3 is TGTGCCTGGACTATGACAGGGAAAGGTGGCTACACCTTC.

This rearrangement joins TRBV29-1 to TRBJ2-2; 9 bases fit TRBD1. The CDR3 length is 15 residues. Germline V CDR1 and CDR2: SQVTM, ANQGSEA. Trimming took 0 bases from V and 7 from J; bases not matched to a gene: 6. CDR3 nucleotides: TGCAGCGTTGAAGATCACAGGGGGCTGAGCGGGGAGCTGTTTTTT. Translation: CSVEDHRGLSGELFF.

The genes are TRBV4-3 and TRBJ1-2; 9 bases map to TRBD1. Per germline, CDR1 LGHNA and CDR2 YSLEER. With V trimmed by 3 bases and J by 3 bases, 5 bases remained unmatched. The CDR3 contains 15 residues. The CDR3 DNA follows: TGCGCCAGCAGCCAGGGGACAGGGTACCACTATGGCTACACCTTC. Translation gives CASSQGTGYHYGYTF.

J is TRBJ1-1 and V is TRBV2; TRBD1 matches at 7 bases. The length of the CDR3 is 14 residues. V dropped 7 bases and J dropped 5; count of bases not matched to a gene: 10. CDR1 is SNHLY and CDR2 is FYNNEI in the germline V gene. CDR3 amino acids: CASTAGGIVTEAFF. DNA for the CDR3: TGTGCCAGCACCGCAGGGGGTATTGTAACTGAAGCTTTCTTT.

The V gene is TRBV10-3, the J gene TRBJ1-3; D is unresolved. The germline V gene has CDR1 ENHRY and CDR2 SYGVKD. The CDR3 is 14 residues long. With 10 bases removed from V and 0 bases from J, the gap between germline ends came to 13 bases. The CDR3 protein is CASAPRSSGNTIYF. CDR3 nucleotide sequence: TGTGCCAGCGCCCCGAGAAGCTCTGGAAACACCATATATTTT.

The sample holds a few counts of this clone. This chain connects TRBV7-9 to TRBJ2-7; perhaps TRBD1 as D (6 bases). V shed 5 bases and J shed 1 base, with 15 bases lying between them. The germline CDR1 and CDR2 sequences are SEHNR and FQNEAQ (reference sequence). The CDR3 length is 15 residues. CDR3 DNA: TGTGCCAGCAGCCAAGGGGTCCAGGGGTCCTACGAGCAGTACTTC. Translation: CASSQGVQGSYEQYF.

The V and J genes are TRBV5-1 and TRBJ2-1, with TRBD1 as a possible D gene (5 bases). Germline V CDR1 and CDR2: SGHRS, YFSETQ. The CDR3 is 15 amino acids. Trimming removed 1 base at V and 4 bases at J, with 12 bases between. CDR3 nucleotides: TGCGCCAGCAGCTTGTGGCAGGGTTCTTACAATGAGCAGTTCTTC. It specifies CASSLWQGSYNEQFF.

The count of this clone is one. V gene TRBV2 combines with J gene TRBJ2-1, with D uncertain. Germline V gene sequence: CDR1 SNHLY, CDR2 FYNNEI. The CDR3 sequence is 15 residues long. The V end lost 6 bases, the J end lost 0 bases, and 12 bases lay between the germline ends. The CDR3 DNA is TGTGCCAGCAGATTAAACACCGTCTCCTACAATGAGCAGTTCTTC. This gives the protein CASRLNTVSYNEQFF.

This chain uses TRBV6-5 with TRBJ2-2; D gene uncertain. CDR3 length: 15 residues. Germline assignment: CDR1 MNHEY and CDR2 SVGAGI. Trimming removed 3 bases from V and 1 base from J, with 9 bases in between. The CDR3 sequence is CASSYSAGNTGELFF. The CDR3 DNA is TGTGCCAGCAGTTATAGTGCAGGGAACACCGGGGAGCTGTTTTTT.

The rearrangement uses TRBV6-5 and TRBJ1-2, with a possible D match to TRBD1 (5 bases). The ends were cut back, 4 bases at V and 0 bases at J, with 9 bases in the middle. The germline gives CDR1 MNHEY, CDR2 SVGAGI. The CDR3 is made up of 14 amino acids. In nucleotides, the CDR3 is TGTGCCAGCAGTTGGGGCAGTACTAACTATGGCTACACCTTC. Translated, it gives CASSWGSTNYGYTF.

The rearrangement links TRBV4-2 to TRBJ2-7; 8 bases line up with TRBD2. This CDR3 is 17 amino acids long. The V gene's germline CDR1 is LGHNA and CDR2 YNFKEQ. With V trimmed by 1 base and J by 7 bases, 15 bases remained unmatched. The CDR3: CASSQGFKRSGSNEQYF. CDR3 DNA sequence: TGTGCCAGCAGCCAAGGGTTTAAGAGAAGCGGGAGTAATGAGCAGTACTTC.

The rearrangement links TRBV9 to TRBJ1-2; D not resolved. The germline V gene has CDR1 SGDLS and CDR2 YYNGEE. Trimming cost V 3 bases and J 4 bases, with 19 bases left between them. The CDR3 runs 16 residues. CDR3 DNA sequence: TGTGCCAGCAGCGCTGGGAACGAGGGAATGTCCTATGGCTACACCTTC. Encoded protein: CASSAGNEGMSYGYTF.

The chain uses TRBV6-6 and TRBJ2-7, with 7 bases that match TRBD2. Looked up from germline, CDR1 is MNHNY and CDR2 is SVGAGI (reference sequence). The CDR3 extends over 16 amino acids. V lost 5 bases to trimming and J lost 2 bases; unmatched junction nucleotides: 12. In DNA form, the CDR3 reads TGTGCCAGCAGTCCCCCCATTAGCGGGCGTCCCTACGAGCAGTACTTC. Translating gives CASSPPISGRPYEQYF.

This chain links TRBV27 with TRBJ1-3; 8 nucleotides agree with TRBD1. The CDR3 is 15 residues long. V lost 0 bases to trimming and J lost 8 bases; unmatched junction nucleotides: 6. The germline V gene has CDR1 MNHEY and CDR2 SMNVEV (reference sequence). The CDR3 coding sequence is TGTGCCAGCAGTTTATCCGGACAGGGAGGATACACCATATATTTT. Translated: CASSLSGQGGYTIYF.

The J gene is TRBJ2-2, the V gene TRBV30, with unresolved D. Germline V lookup: CDR1 GTSNPN, CDR2 SVGIG (reference sequence). V shed 0 bases and J shed 5 bases, with 13 bases lying between them. The CDR3 contains 15 residues. The CDR3 region is CAWSVSTYGTGELFF. CDR3 DNA: TGTGCCTGGAGTGTTTCGACTTACGGAACCGGGGAGCTGTTTTTT.

The rearrangement uses TRBV7-2 and TRBJ1-5; D is uncertain. V dropped 5 bases and J dropped 5 bases, with 4 bases sitting between them. The CDR3 sequence is 11 residues long. CDR1 is SGHTA, CDR2 FQGNSA, per germline. The DNA for the CDR3 is TGTGCCAGCAGCACTTATCAGCCCCAGCATTTT. As protein: CASSTYQPQHF.

This sequence joins TRBV11-2 and TRBJ2-5; possibly TRBD1 for D (6 bases). The CDR3 is 13 amino acids. Germline CDR1 SGHAT, CDR2 FQNNGV. V lost 6 bases to trimming and J lost 5 bases, with 13 bases between them. CDR3 in amino acids: CASRLQGRETQYF. CDR3 DNA: TGTGCCAGCAGGCTACAGGGAAGGGAGACCCAGTACTTC.